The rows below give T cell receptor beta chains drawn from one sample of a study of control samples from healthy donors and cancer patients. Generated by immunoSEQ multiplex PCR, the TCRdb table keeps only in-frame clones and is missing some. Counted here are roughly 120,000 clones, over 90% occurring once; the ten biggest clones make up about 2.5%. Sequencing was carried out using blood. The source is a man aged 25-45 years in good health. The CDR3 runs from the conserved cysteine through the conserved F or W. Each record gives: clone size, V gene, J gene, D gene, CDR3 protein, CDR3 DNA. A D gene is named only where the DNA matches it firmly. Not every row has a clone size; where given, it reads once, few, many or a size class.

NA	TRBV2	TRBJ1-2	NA	CASQDPTNYGYTF	TGTGCCAGTCAGGACCCGACTAACTATGGCTACACCTTC
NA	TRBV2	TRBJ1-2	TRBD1	CASSGTGDNYGYTF	TGTGCCAGCAGCGGGACAGGGGACAACTATGGCTACACCTTC
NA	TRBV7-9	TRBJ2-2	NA	CASRWGGGELFF	TGTGCCAGCAGGTGGGGCGGCGGGGAGCTGTTTTTT
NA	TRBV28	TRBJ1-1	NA	CASSSGRRDTEAFF	TGTGCCAGCAGTTCGGGTAGACGGGACACTGAAGCTTTCTTT
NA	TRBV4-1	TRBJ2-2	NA	CASSQVTGTGELFF	TGCGCCAGCAGCCAAGTCACGGGCACCGGGGAGCTGTTTTTT
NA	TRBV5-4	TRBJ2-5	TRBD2	CASSSEAGAPPAQYF	TGTGCCAGCAGCTCAGAAGCGGGGGCCCCTCCGGCCCAGTACTTC
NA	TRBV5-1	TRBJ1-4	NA	CASSLQSTGAGGKLFF	TGCGCCAGCAGCTTGCAATCGACAGGCGCGGGGGGGAAACTGTTTTTT
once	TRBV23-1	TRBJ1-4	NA	CASSPSGAEDEKLFF	TGCGCCAGCAGTCCCTCCGGGGCCGAGGATGAAAAACTGTTTTTT
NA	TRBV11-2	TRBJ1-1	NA	CASSSRSGIPKAFF	TGTGCCAGCAGCTCAAGATCAGGGATACCTAAAGCTTTCTTT
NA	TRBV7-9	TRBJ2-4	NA	CASSLWLSSRDNIQYF	TGTGCCAGCAGCTTATGGTTGTCTTCCAGGGACAACATTCAGTACTTC
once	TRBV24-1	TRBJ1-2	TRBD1	CATSETTGSGYTF	TGTGCCACCAGTGAGACGACAGGGTCTGGCTACACCTTC
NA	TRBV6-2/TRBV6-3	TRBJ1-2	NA	CASSPRVPLHGYTF	TGTGCCAGCAGTCCCCGGGTACCTCTCCATGGCTACACCTTC
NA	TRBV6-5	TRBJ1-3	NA	CASSSKGLSGNTIYF	TGTGCCAGCAGCTCTAAAGGCCTTTCTGGAAACACCATATATTTT
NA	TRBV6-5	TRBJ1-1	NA	CATVREVLAYEAFF	TGTGCCACCGTGCGGGAGGTCCTGGCATATGAAGCTTTCTTT
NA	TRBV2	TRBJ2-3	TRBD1	CASSDQGAGRTDTQYF	TGTGCCAGCAGTGATCAGGGGGCGGGGAGGACAGATACGCAGTATTTT
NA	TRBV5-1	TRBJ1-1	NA	CASSLIAGTEAFF	TGCGCCAGCAGCTTAATAGCGGGCACTGAAGCTTTCTTT
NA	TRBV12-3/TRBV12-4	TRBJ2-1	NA	CASKVGYNEQFF	TGTGCCAGCAAGGTAGGGTACAATGAGCAGTTCTTC
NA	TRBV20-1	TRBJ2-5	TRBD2	CSASQRGLRETQYF	TGCAGTGCTAGTCAGCGGGGATTAAGAGAGACCCAGTACTTC
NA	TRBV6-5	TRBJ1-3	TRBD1	CASRIQGGSGNTIYF	TGTGCCAGCAGGATACAGGGGGGCTCTGGAAACACCATATATTTT
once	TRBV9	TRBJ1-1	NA	CASSVEGVGTEAFF	TGTGCCAGCAGCGTAGAAGGGGTTGGCACTGAAGCTTTCTTT
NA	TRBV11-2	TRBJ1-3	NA	CASSLGETGNTIYF	TGTGCCAGCAGCTTAGGGGAAACTGGAAACACCATATATTTT
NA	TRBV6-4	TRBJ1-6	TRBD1	CASSPGQVNSPLHF	TGTGCCAGCAGTCCCGGACAGGTTAATTCACCCCTCCACTTT
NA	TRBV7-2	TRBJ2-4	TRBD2	CASSLGTSGSLKAKNIQYF	TGTGCCAGCAGCTTAGGGACTAGCGGTTCTCTTAAAGCCAAAAACATTCAGTACTTC
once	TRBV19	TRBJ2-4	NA	CASIVVRDGKNIQYF	TGTGCCAGTATAGTGGTCAGGGACGGCAAAAACATTCAGTACTTC
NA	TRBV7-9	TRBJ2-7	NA	CASSTPLQSYEQYF	TGTGCCAGCAGCACCCCACTTCAGAGCTACGAGCAGTACTTC
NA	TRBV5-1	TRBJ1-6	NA	CASSPGTPGPYNSPLHF	TGCGCCAGCAGCCCTGGGACACCCGGGCCCTATAATTCACCCCTCCACTTT
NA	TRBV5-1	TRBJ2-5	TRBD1	CASSLARGQGAETQYF	TGCGCCAGCAGCTTGGCCAGGGGACAGGGAGCCGAGACCCAGTACTTC
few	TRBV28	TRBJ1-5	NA	CASSLGMNSNQPQHF	TGTGCCAGCAGCCTGGGTATGAATTCCAATCAGCCCCAGCATTTT
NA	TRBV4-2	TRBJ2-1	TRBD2	CASSQDLSGGNNEQFF	TGTGCCAGCAGCCAAGATTTGAGCGGGGGGAACAATGAGCAGTTCTTC
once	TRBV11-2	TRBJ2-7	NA	CASSLDREQYF	TGTGCCAGCAGCTTGGATCGCGAGCAGTACTTC
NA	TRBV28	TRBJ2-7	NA	CASSSAYEQYF	TGTGCCAGCAGTTCCGCCTACGAGCAGTACTTC
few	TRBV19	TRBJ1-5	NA	CASSEGGAGGNQPQHF	TGTGCCAGTAGTGAGGGAGGGGCCGGGGGCAATCAGCCCCAGCATTTT
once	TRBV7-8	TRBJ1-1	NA	CASSLGAHTEAFF	TGTGCCAGCAGCCTGGGGGCGCACACTGAAGCTTTCTTT
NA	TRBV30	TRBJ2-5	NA	CAWRASEGPTQYF	TGTGCCTGGAGGGCTAGCGAGGGGCCAACCCAGTACTTC
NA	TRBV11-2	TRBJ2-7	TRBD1	CASSLEPQGAYEQYF	TGTGCCAGCAGCTTAGAGCCACAGGGGGCCTACGAGCAGTACTTC
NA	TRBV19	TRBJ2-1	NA	CASSILDRPINEQFF	TGTGCCAGTAGTATTCTGGATCGCCCAATCAATGAGCAGTTCTTC
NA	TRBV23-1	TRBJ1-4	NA	CASPEKAEGYEKLFF	TGCGCCAGCCCCGAAAAGGCTGAGGGTTATGAAAAACTGTTTTTT
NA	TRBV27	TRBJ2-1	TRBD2	CASRTGGSSYNEQFF	TGTGCCAGCCGTACGGGAGGGAGCTCCTACAATGAGCAGTTCTTC
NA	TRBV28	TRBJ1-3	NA	CASSLYSHGERDSGNTIYF	TGTGCCAGCAGTTTATATAGCCACGGTGAACGTGACTCTGGAAACACCATATATTTT
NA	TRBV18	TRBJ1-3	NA	CASSPGVQNTIYF	TGTGCCAGCTCACCAGGGGTTCAGAACACCATATATTTT
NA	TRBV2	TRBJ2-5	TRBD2	CASSTTLAGGSETQYF	TGTGCCAGCAGCACTACTCTAGCGGGGGGATCAGAGACCCAGTACTTC
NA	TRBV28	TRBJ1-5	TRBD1	CASKTGQGINQPQHF	TGTGCCAGCAAGACGGGACAGGGCATCAATCAGCCCCAGCATTTT
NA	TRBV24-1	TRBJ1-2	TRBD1	CATSDQGQGTNYGYTF	TGTGCCACCAGTGATCAAGGACAGGGCACTAACTATGGCTACACCTTC
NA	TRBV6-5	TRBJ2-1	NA	CASSSDRGNEQFF	TGTGCCAGCAGCTCGGACCGGGGCAATGAGCAGTTCTTC
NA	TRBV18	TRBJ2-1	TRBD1	CASSVGQNNEQFF	TGTGCCAGCTCGGTGGGACAGAACAATGAGCAGTTCTTC
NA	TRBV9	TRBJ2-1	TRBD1	CASSVGDRGYNEQFF	TGTGCCAGCAGCGTAGGGGACAGGGGCTACAATGAGCAGTTCTTC
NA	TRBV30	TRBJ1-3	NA	CAWTSRRVTDSGNTIYF	TGTGCCTGGACTTCCCGCAGGGTTACGGACTCTGGAAACACCATATATTTT
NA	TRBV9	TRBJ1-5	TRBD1	CASSVNTGGNQPQHF	TGTGCCAGCAGCGTAAACACAGGGGGAAATCAGCCCCAGCATTTT
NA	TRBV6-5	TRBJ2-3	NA	CASTYIGGDSTDTQYF	TGTGCCAGCACTTACATAGGGGGGGATAGCACAGATACGCAGTATTTT
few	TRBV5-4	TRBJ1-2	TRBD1	CASSLGTGRSYTF	TGTGCCAGCAGCCTAGGGACAGGGAGGAGCTACACCTTC
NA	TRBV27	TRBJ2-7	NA	CASSLSDLAYEQYF	TGTGCCAGCAGTTTATCTGACCTTGCCTACGAGCAGTACTTC
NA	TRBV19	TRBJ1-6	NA	CASSPQGRESYNSPLHF	TGTGCCAGTAGTCCTCAAGGGAGGGAATCATATAATTCACCCCTCCACTTT
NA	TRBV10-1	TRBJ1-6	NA	CASSAGPPTDNSPLHF	TGCGCCAGCAGTGCAGGACCTCCGACGGATAATTCACCCCTCCACTTT
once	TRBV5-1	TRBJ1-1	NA	CASSFPSTEAFF	TGCGCCAGCAGCTTCCCGAGCACTGAAGCTTTCTTT
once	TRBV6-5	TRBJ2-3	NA	CASSYSGTSTDTQYF	TGTGCCAGCAGTTACTCCGGCACAAGCACAGATACGCAGTATTTT
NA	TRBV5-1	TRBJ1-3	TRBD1	CASSARQGAGGNTIYF	TGCGCCAGCAGCGCACGGCAGGGGGCAGGTGGAAACACCATATATTTT
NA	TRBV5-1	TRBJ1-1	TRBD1	CASTLIPGQGMNTEAFF	TGCGCCAGCACCTTAATACCGGGACAGGGGATGAACACTGAAGCTTTCTTT
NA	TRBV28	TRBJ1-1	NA	CASSFRETGNTEAFF	TGTGCCAGCAGTTTCCGCGAGACAGGGAACACTGAAGCTTTCTTT